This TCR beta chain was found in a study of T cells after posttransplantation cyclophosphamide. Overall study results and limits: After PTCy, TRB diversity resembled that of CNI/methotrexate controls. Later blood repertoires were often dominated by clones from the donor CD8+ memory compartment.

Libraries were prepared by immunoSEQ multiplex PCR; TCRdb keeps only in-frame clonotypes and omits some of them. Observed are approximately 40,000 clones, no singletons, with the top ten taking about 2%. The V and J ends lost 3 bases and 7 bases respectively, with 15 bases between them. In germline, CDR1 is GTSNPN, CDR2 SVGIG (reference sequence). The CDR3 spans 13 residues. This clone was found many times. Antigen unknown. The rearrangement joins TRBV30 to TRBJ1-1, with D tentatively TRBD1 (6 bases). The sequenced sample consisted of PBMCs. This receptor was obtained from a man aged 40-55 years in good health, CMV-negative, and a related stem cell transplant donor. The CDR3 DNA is TGTGCCTGGAGCGGACAGTCGGACCTTGAAGCTTTCTTT. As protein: CAWSGQSDLEAFF.